Listed below are T cell receptor beta chains from one sample, sequenced in a study of breast tumors, draining lymph nodes, adjacent tissues. Using its own MiXCR run on the multiplex PCR reads, TCRdb lists one record per CDR3 protein. The sample yields 290,000 or so distinct CDR3 sequences, over 25% seen once. The specimen sequenced was axillary lymph node tissue. The receptor set was obtained from a female donor with breast cancer. Some clones in this sample may be carry-over from other donors' samples. Both conserved end residues are part of each CDR3. Some rows have no size entry. The others give once, few or many, or a class for an expanded clone.

clone size	V gene	CDR3 length	J gene	CDR3 protein
few	TRBV20-1	16	TRBJ2-4	CSADNVYRGAKNIQYF
few	TRBV6-1	13	TRBJ1-5	CASNLGVSQPQHF
many	TRBV14	17	TRBJ2-1	CASSQGASGAAYNEQFF
many	TRBV9	17	TRBJ2-1	CASSVAPMTSGYNEQFF
-	TRBV12-3/TRBV12-4	12	TRBJ2-4	CASSLRPNIQYF
many	TRBV12-3/TRBV12-4	14	TRBJ2-1	CASTPAAGYNEQFF
-	TRBV20-1	16	TRBJ2-7	CSAGTSGKEVTYEQYF
few	TRBV3-1	16	TRBJ2-7	CASSHEGRRGHYEQYF
-	TRBV19	15	TRBJ1-5	CASSGGWGGNQPQRF
-	TRBV9	17	TRBJ2-3	CASSLQPRDRETDTQYF
many	TRBV20-1	14	TRBJ2-7	CSARDVQEFYEQYF
many	TRBV25-1	14	TRBJ2-7	CASSDRVFPYEQYF
many	TRBV7-3	15	TRBJ2-3	CASSLTSTRVDTQYF
many	TRBV20-1	11	TRBJ2-1	CSARRDNEQFF
many	TRBV12-3/TRBV12-4	15	TRBJ1-5	CASSLDAGLNQPQHF
many	TRBV24-1	17	TRBJ2-3	CATSDYGGLFRSDTQYF
many	TRBV25-1	15	TRBJ2-3	CASSESWANTDTQYF
many	TRBV4-1	14	TRBJ2-7	CASSHHGINTEQYF
many	TRBV10-3	16	TRBJ2-2	CAISATSGSITGELFF
few	TRBV10-3	14	TRBJ1-1	CAISEGQGEPEAFF
many	TRBV5-1	15	TRBJ2-3	CASSLGRGSTDTQYF
-	TRBV5-5	14	TRBJ2-3	CASSSGQFTGTQYF
many	TRBV20-1	15	TRBJ2-5	CSARDWGAEQETQYF
many	TRBV7-9	14	TRBJ2-7	CASSLPGGSYEQYF
-	TRBV29-1	12	TRBJ1-2	CSVGPGVGGCTF
-	TRBV27	14	TRBJ1-2	CASNYLGRNYGYTF
many	TRBV20-1	14	TRBJ2-3	CSASIAGTADTQYF
many	TRBV11-3	17	TRBJ2-7	CASSRPEGQGARYEQYF
-	TRBV24-1	15	TRBJ1-6	CATRLAGAGNSPLHF
few	TRBV20-1	16	TRBJ2-1	CSATPPGTRGINEQFF
-	TRBV29-1	13	TRBJ1-1	CSADRTGNTEALF